This TCR beta chain comes out of a study of blood T cell repertoires in COVID-19. Study background: Whether acute or convalescent, the COVID-19 samples came from the United States, Italy and Spain.

The data were produced by immunoSEQ multiplex PCR, yet TCRdb's version contains in-frame clones alone and is incomplete. Found here are hundreds of thousands of clones, about nine tenths of them singletons; the top ten hold more than 1.4%. Germline CDR1 and CDR2: LNHDA and SQIVND (reference sequence). V gave up 7 bases and J gave up 4 bases; unmatched junction bases: 13. The CDR3 covers 16 residues. The material sequenced was peripheral blood. The chain employs TRBV19 and TRBJ1-1; 9 bases align to TRBD1. This clonotype was obtained from a young woman with active or convalescent COVID-19. This chain's CDR3 is CASTRLQGARGTEAFF. CDR3 DNA sequence: TGTGCCAGTACTCGATTACAGGGGGCGCGGGGCACTGAAGCTTTCTTT. Based on the CDR3 plus reference TRBV19 and TRBJ1-1, the full variable domain is DGGITQSPKYLFRKEGQNVTLSCEQNLNHDAMYWYRQDPGQGLRLIYYSQIVNDFQKGDIAEGYSVSREKKESFPLTVTSAQKNPTAFYLCASTRLQGARGTEAFFGQGTRLTVV.